The 25 T cell receptor beta chains below come from one sample, sequenced in a study of blood T cells in healthy people across ages. Sample-barcoded 5' priming and a J-beta primer mix drove a second PCR of about 6 to 12 cycles. Using its own MiXCR run on the 5' RACE reads, TCRdb lists one record per CDR3 protein. The table records approximately 1,700,000 distinct CDR3 sequences, about two fifths of them present only once. The sequenced sample consisted of blood. Receptors originate from a human donor in good health.

V gene TRBV7-8 combines with J gene TRBJ2-7, with D perhaps TRBD1 or TRBD2 (6 bases each). Per the germline V gene, CDR1 is SGHVS and CDR2 is FQNEAQ. Trimming stripped 6 bases from V and 1 base from J, with 16 bases between. The CDR3 has 15 residues. CDR3 in amino acids: CASRVGGGWSYEQYF. The CDR3 nucleotides are TGTGCCAGCAGGGTAGGAGGGGGATGGTCCTACGAGCAGTACTTC.

J is TRBJ2-1 and V is TRBV5-1; D not certain. Germline CDR1 is SGHRS and CDR2 is YFSETQ. V was shortened by 3 bases and J by 3 bases, with 10 bases between the two germline ends. This CDR3 has 14 amino acids. The CDR3 loop reads CASSSDSGYNEQFF. The CDR3 nucleotides are TGCGCCAGCAGCTCAGATTCGGGCTACAATGAGCAGTTCTTC.

This clonotype was counted a few times. The chain joins TRBV7-2 to TRBJ2-1; 7 bases agree with TRBD2. The CDR3 length is 15 residues. Germline assignment: CDR1 SGHTA and CDR2 FQGNSA. V was clipped by 2 bases and J by 7 bases; unmatched bases: 8. The CDR3 loop reads CASSLFGGSRNEQFF. The CDR3 DNA follows: TGTGCCAGCAGCTTATTCGGGGGGTCTAGAAATGAGCAGTTCTTC.

This rearrangement joins TRBV5-1 to TRBJ1-1; the D is unclear. CDR3 length: 16 amino acids. Germline-derived CDR1 and CDR2 are SGHRS and YFSETQ. The V end lost 0 bases, the J end lost 0 bases, and 12 bases lay between the germline ends. The CDR3 nucleotides read TGCGCCAGCAGCTTGGCCGCTGGCGGATTGAACACTGAAGCTTTCTTT. Its translation: CASSLAAGGLNTEAFF.

The V and J genes are TRBV18 and TRBJ1-4; TRBD1 matches at 8 bases. The germline V gene has CDR1 KGHSH and CDR2 LQKENI. The CDR3 is 15 amino acids. J was trimmed by 8 bases and V by 1 base; bases with no gene match: 6. The CDR3 sequence is CASSPRTGTGEKLFF. The DNA for the CDR3 is TGTGCCAGCTCACCACGGACAGGGACGGGGGAAAAACTGTTTTTT.

This chain uses TRBV6-2 or TRBV6-3 with TRBJ1-5, with TRBD1 identical over 8 bases. Germline V CDR1 and CDR2: MNHEY, SVGEGT. CDR3 size: 16 residues. Trimming cost V 5 bases and J 7 bases; bases outside gene matches: 13. The CDR3 region is CASSPRPQDRAQPQHF. The CDR3 DNA is TGTGCCAGCAGTCCCCGCCCCCAGGACAGGGCCCAGCCCCAGCATTTT.

This clonotype was counted a few times. The V call is TRBV28, the J call TRBJ1-2; 11 bases line up with TRBD1. Germline V gene sequence: CDR1 MDHEN, CDR2 SYDVKM. After removal of 7 bases from V and 7 bases from J, the junction contained 14 bases not matched to a gene. The CDR3 has 16 residues. The CDR3: CASIPLLDRGPGGYTF. The CDR3 region has the DNA TGTGCCAGCATTCCCCTCCTGGACAGGGGGCCTGGTGGCTACACCTTC.

This rearrangement joins TRBV7-9 to TRBJ2-1, with 8 positions matching TRBD2. The CDR3 consists of 17 residues. CDR1 and CDR2 from the germline V gene are SEHNR and FQNEAQ (reference sequence). After removal of 5 bases from V and 7 bases from J, the junction contained 16 bases not matched to a gene. The CDR3 coding sequence is TGTGCCAGCAGCCCCAACGGGGTCGGGACTAGGGGTAATGAGCAGTTCTTC. This translates into CASSPNGVGTRGNEQFF.

The chain joins TRBV7-2 to TRBJ1-3; weak D call: TRBD1 (5 bases). The CDR3 has 12 residues. CDR1 and CDR2 (germline): SGHTA, FQGNSA. V lost 8 bases and J 3 bases, leaving 8 bases between the germline ends. CDR3 bases: TGTGCCAGCCGTAGGGGTGGAAACACCATATATTTT. The encoded protein is CASRRGGNTIYF.

This clonotype was detected only a few times. J is TRBJ2-7 and V is TRBV4-1; D is possibly TRBD2 (6 bases). Trimming stripped 0 bases from V and 2 bases from J, with 14 bases between. There are 16 residues in the CDR3. Per the germline V gene, CDR1 is MGHRA and CDR2 is YSYEKL. CDR3 amino acids: CASSQDVAGTPYEQYF. The CDR3 nucleotides are TGCGCCAGCAGCCAAGATGTCGCGGGGACGCCCTACGAGCAGTACTTC.

The rearrangement links TRBV20-1 to TRBJ2-7; D not certain. Deletions cut 3 bases from V and 0 bases from J, with 12 bases between. Germline values: CDR1 DFQATT, CDR2 SNEGSKA (reference sequence). This CDR3 spans 14 amino acids. The CDR3 DNA sequence: TGCAGTGCTAGGGCCGGGCTTCGCTCCTACGAGCAGTACTTC. It yields the protein CSARAGLRSYEQYF.

This clonotype has just a few counts. The chain couples TRBV4-3 to TRBJ2-1; TRBD1 is a possible D gene (6 bases). CDR3 length: 14 amino acids. The V end lost 1 base, the J end lost 6 bases, and 10 bases lay between the germline ends. The germline CDR1 and CDR2 sequences are LGHNA and YSLEER. The CDR3, as DNA: TGCGCCAGCAGCCAAGTCCGAGGGGGCAATGAGCAGTTCTTC. It yields the protein CASSQVRGGNEQFF.

V and J are TRBV3-1 and TRBJ2-1; TRBD2 agrees at 13 bases. The DNA end is more similar to TRBJ2-7, so the J call may be wrong. Per germline, CDR1 LGHDT and CDR2 YNNKEL (reference sequence). This CDR3 has 16 residues. CDR3 sequence: CASPAGLAGAYNEQYF. The CDR3 bases are TGTGCCAGCCCCGCCGGACTAGCGGGAGCCTACAATGAGCAGTACTTC.

In this sample, this clonotype turned up a few times. This sequence joins TRBV7-2 and TRBJ2-7; 8 nucleotides agree with TRBD1. Trimming removed 6 bases from V and 0 bases from J; junction bases left unmatched: 7. The CDR3 totals 15 residues. Germline V CDR1 and CDR2: SGHTA, FQGNSA. Written as DNA, the CDR3 is TGTGCCAGCAGAAGGACAGGGCTGAGCTCCTACGAGCAGTACTTC. Translating gives CASRRTGLSSYEQYF. Variable domain in full (rest from reference TRBV7-2 and TRBJ2-7): GAGVSQSPSNKVTEKGKDVELRCDPISGHTALYWYRQSLGQGLEFLIYFQGNSAPDKSGLPSDRFSAERTGGSVSTLTIQRTQQEDSAVYLCASRRTGLSSYEQYFGPGTRLTVT.

This chain connects TRBV14 to TRBJ2-7, with D tentatively TRBD1 (5 bases). The tail of the sequence fits TRBJ2-5 better, so the J call may be wrong. Germline V gene lookup returns CDR1 SGHDN and CDR2 FVKESK. This CDR3 is 13 amino acids long. Written as DNA, the CDR3 is TGTGCCAGCAGCCACCTCAGGGCGGAGACCCAGTACTTC. Translating gives CASSHLRAETQYF.

This clonotype occurred a few times. The genes are TRBV7-9 and TRBJ2-7; D unclear. Germline V gene data show CDR1 as SEHNR and CDR2 as FQNEAQ (reference sequence). Between the trimmed V and J ends, which lost 4 bases and 3 bases, there was a span of 10 bases. The CDR3 is made up of 13 amino acids. The CDR3 loop is CASSSTRSYEQYF. In DNA, the CDR3 is TGTGCCAGCAGCTCTACCAGGAGCTACGAGCAGTACTTC.

This chain uses TRBV7-2 with TRBJ2-3; TRBD2 is a possible D gene (5 bases). The CDR3 covers 17 residues. Trimming shortened V by 3 bases and J by 3 bases, and 19 bases separated the two germline ends. Germline loops: CDR1 SGHTA, CDR2 FQGNSA. DNA of the CDR3: TGTGCCAGCAGCTTTGAGAGCGGACGGAGTTGGACAGATACGCAGTATTTT. Translating gives CASSFESGRSWTDTQYF. The whole variable domain, filled in from reference TRBV7-2 and TRBJ2-3, reads GAGVSQSPSNKVTEKGKDVELRCDPISGHTALYWYRQSLGQGLEFLIYFQGNSAPDKSGLPSDRFSAERTGGSVSTLTIQRTQQEDSAVYLCASSFESGRSWTDTQYFGPGTRLTVL.

This clonotype was counted a single time. The chain has TRBV11-2 and TRBJ2-3; TRBD2 aligns across 12 bases. Germline V CDR1 and CDR2: SGHAT, FQNNGV. V gave up 5 bases and J gave up 6 bases; unmatched junction bases: 9. The length of the CDR3 is 16 residues. The CDR3 nucleotides are TGTGCCAGCAGCGAAGTTCTAGCGGGGGGGCCGGATACGCAGTATTTT. Protein sequence: CASSEVLAGGPDTQYF.

This chain connects TRBV7-2 to TRBJ2-5, with D perhaps TRBD1 (6 bases). V lost 0 bases, J lost 5 bases, and 16 bases lay in between. The germline gives CDR1 SGHTA, CDR2 FQGNSA. This CDR3 spans 16 amino acids. The CDR3 spells CASSLALGAPVETQYF. CDR3 nucleotide sequence: TGTGCCAGCAGCTTAGCGTTGGGGGCTCCCGTGGAGACCCAGTACTTC.

This clonotype was seen repeatedly, ten times or more. The chain couples TRBV7-2 to TRBJ2-4; D is ambiguous. V lost 0 bases and J lost 10, with 4 bases in between. This CDR3 has 11 residues. Germline V lookup: CDR1 SGHTA, CDR2 FQGNSA. The CDR3, as DNA: TGTGCCAGCAGCTTAGCGGATATTCAGTACTTC. Amino acids: CASSLADIQYF.

The chain joins TRBV20-1 to TRBJ2-3, with unresolved D. V gave up 7 bases and J gave up 1 base, with 9 bases separating them. Germline CDR1 is DFQATT and CDR2 is SNEGSKA (reference sequence). CDR3 length equals 12 residues. CDR3 sequence reads: CSGRSGTDTQYF. As DNA, the CDR3 is TGCAGTGGGCGAAGCGGCACAGATACGCAGTATTTT.

This clonotype was observed a few times. The chain joins TRBV5-1 to TRBJ2-2, with 9 nucleotides matching TRBD1. The CDR3 extends over 15 amino acids. Germline values: CDR1 SGHRS, CDR2 YFSETQ. V lost 2 bases to trimming and J lost 5 bases; unmatched junction nucleotides: 4. CDR3 region: CASSFGTGRTGELFF. The CDR3 DNA follows: TGCGCCAGCAGCTTCGGGACAGGGCGAACCGGGGAGCTGTTTTTT. The full variable domain, rest sourced from reference TRBV5-1 and TRBJ2-2, is KAGVTQTPRYLIKTRGQQVTLSCSPISGHRSVSWYQQTPGQGLQFLFEYFSETQRNKGNFPGRFSGRQFSNSRSEMNVSTLELGDSALYLCASSFGTGRTGELFFGEGSRLTVL.

The rearrangement uses TRBV10-3 and TRBJ2-3; D unclear. With 2 bases removed from V and 6 bases from J, the gap between germline ends came to 6 bases. This CDR3 comprises 12 residues. Germline V gene lookup returns CDR1 ENHRY and CDR2 SYGVKD. The CDR3 bases are TGTGCCATCAGTGAGGGGTTTGATACGCAGTATTTT. This sequence encodes CAISEGFDTQYF.

The V gene is TRBV4-3, the J gene TRBJ2-7; no firm D call. Trimming shortened V by 1 base and J by 5 bases, and 15 bases separated the two germline ends. The CDR3 totals 15 residues. Germline V gene data show CDR1 as LGHNA and CDR2 as YSLEER. This CDR3 is CASSQVIWDGDEQYF. CDR3 nucleotides: TGCGCCAGCAGCCAAGTAATCTGGGATGGAGACGAGCAGTACTTC.

This clonotype was observed a few times. For the CDR3, the DNA is TGTGCCACGATTTCCGGGGACGTCCCCTATGGCTACACCTTC. Its translation: CATISGDVPYGYTF. This chain uses TRBV19 with TRBJ1-2; D possibly corresponds to TRBD1 (5 bases). The CDR3 runs to 14 residues. CDR1 is LNHDA and CDR2 is SQIVND in the germline V gene (reference sequence). The V and J ends lost 10 bases and 4 bases respectively, with 19 bases between them.